The 30 T cell receptor beta chains presented below share a single source sample, sequenced in a study of blood T cell repertoires in COVID-19. The assay was immunoSEQ multiplex PCR, and TCRdb's table has in-frame clones only and misses some. The repertoire includes roughly 200,000 clones, about 88% of them detected once, and roughly 2.6% sits in the top ten. Sequenced input: PBMCs or T cells enriched from blood (not recorded which). The receptors were sampled from a woman aged 25-40 years who had recovered from COVID-19.

The V gene is TRBV7-9, the J gene TRBJ1-1, with D uncertain. The V gene lost 1 base and the J gene lost 4 bases, with 10 bases spanning the gap. Germline-derived CDR1 and CDR2 are SEHNR and FQNEAQ (reference sequence). The CDR3 covers 14 residues. The CDR3: CASSLGLAGTEAFF. The CDR3 coding sequence is TGTGCCAGCAGCTTAGGCTTGGCAGGCACTGAAGCTTTCTTT.

This clone came up once. J is TRBJ1-2 and V is TRBV9; 7 nucleotides align to TRBD1. V shed 3 bases, J shed 7 bases, and the junction held 12 bases outside the gene matches. The germline V gene encodes CDR1 SGDLS and CDR2 YYNGEE. CDR3 size: 15 residues. The CDR3 sequence: CASSAYSGQAGGYTF. Written as DNA, the CDR3 is TGTGCCAGCAGCGCGTATTCTGGACAGGCGGGTGGCTACACCTTC.

Remarks on this clone: Other DNA sequences of this sample code for an identical CDR3. The CDR3, as DNA: TGTGCCAGCAGTTACTTGGGACAGGGGGCTTACGAGCAGTACTTC. Translated: CASSYLGQGAYEQYF. The chain couples TRBV6-5 to TRBJ2-7, with 12 bases matching TRBD1. V trimming: 1 base; J trimming: 4 bases; junction bases outside the gene matches: 2. The CDR3 has 15 amino acids. Germline V CDR1 and CDR2: MNHEY, SVGAGI.

This clone was observed a few times. The J gene is TRBJ2-3, the V gene TRBV25-1; D gene uncertain. This CDR3 is built from 13 residues. Trimming took off 5 bases at V and 2 bases at J, with 8 bases between the two ends. Germline loops: CDR1 MGHDK, CDR2 SYGVNS. CDR3 sequence: CASSRQNTDTQYF. CDR3 coding DNA: TGTGCCAGCAGTCGCCAGAACACAGATACGCAGTATTTT.

The V gene is TRBV12-3 or TRBV12-4, the J gene TRBJ1-2; TRBD1 aligns across 8 bases. The ends lost 6 bases at V and 7 bases at J; junction bases unmatched: 7. CDR3 length: 13 amino acids. CDR3 in amino acids: CASSQTGVGGYTF. The CDR3 DNA follows: TGTGCCAGCAGCCAGACAGGGGTTGGTGGCTACACCTTC.

This chain joins TRBV19 and TRBJ2-4; the D gene is possibly TRBD1 (6 bases). This CDR3 region has 13 residues. The V and J ends lost 6 bases and 4 bases respectively, with 10 bases between them. In germline, CDR1 is LNHDA, CDR2 SQIVND (reference sequence). The CDR3 coding sequence is TGTGCCAGTAGCGGACAGAGAAAAAACATTCAGTACTTC. Its protein is CASSGQRKNIQYF.

The V and J genes are TRBV18 and TRBJ2-7, with 9 nucleotides matching TRBD1. This CDR3 comprises 17 residues. The ends lost 2 bases at V and 4 bases at J; junction bases unmatched: 12. Germline CDR1 reads KGHSH; CDR2 reads LQKENI. The CDR3 DNA follows: TGTGCCAGCTCACCATCTCTCCGGGACAGGGATTTTTACGAGCAGTACTTC. This gives the protein CASSPSLRDRDFYEQYF.

The rearrangement joins TRBV7-9 to TRBJ2-5, with D maybe TRBD1 (5 bases). Between the trimmed V and J ends, which lost 5 bases and 3 bases, there was a span of 13 bases. The CDR3 is 14 amino acids. Germline V CDR1 and CDR2: SEHNR, FQNEAQ (reference sequence). This chain's CDR3 is CASSPTLREETQYF. DNA of the CDR3: TGTGCCAGCAGCCCGACACTCAGGGAAGAGACCCAGTACTTC.

CDR3 in amino acids: CASSARQGGFPNYGYTF. The CDR3 coding sequence is TGTGCCAGCAGTGCCCGACAGGGGGGATTCCCTAACTATGGCTACACCTTC. The chain uses TRBV6-4 and TRBJ1-2, with 9 bases fitting TRBD1. V gave up 4 bases and J gave up 0 bases; unmatched junction bases: 9. Looked up from germline, CDR1 is MRHNA and CDR2 is SNTAGT. This CDR3 spans 17 amino acids.

J is TRBJ2-3 and V is TRBV5-1, with 9 positions matching TRBD2. The germline gives CDR1 SGHRS, CDR2 YFSETQ. Trimming cost V 4 bases and J 2 bases; bases outside gene matches: 5. The CDR3 sequence is 15 residues long. CDR3 DNA: TGCGCCAGCAGCAGCGGGGGGCCAAACACAGATACGCAGTATTTT. Translated, it gives CASSSGGPNTDTQYF.

This chain uses TRBV5-1 with TRBJ2-1; 10 nucleotides line up with TRBD2. CDR3 length: 16 amino acids. Germline loops: CDR1 SGHRS, CDR2 YFSETQ. J lost 2 bases, V lost 5 bases, and 7 bases had no gene match. CDR3: CASRVLAGGAYNEQFF. In DNA, the CDR3 is TGCGCCAGCAGGGTTTTAGCGGGGGGCGCCTACAATGAGCAGTTCTTC.

V gene TRBV7-3 combines with J gene TRBJ2-1; 10 positions agree with TRBD2. Germline-derived CDR1 and CDR2 are SGHTA and FQGTGA. The V and J ends lost 3 bases and 5 bases, in that order; junction bases with no gene match: 1. This CDR3 region has 14 residues. CDR3 residues: CASSFSGGDNEQFF. The CDR3 DNA is TGTGCCAGCAGCTTCAGCGGGGGGGACAATGAGCAGTTCTTC.

The chain is built from TRBV19 and TRBJ1-5, with 11 bases lining up with TRBD1. Germline V lookup: CDR1 LNHDA, CDR2 SQIVND (reference sequence). This CDR3 is 16 amino acids long. V shed 7 bases, J shed 0 bases, and the junction held 5 bases outside the gene matches. CDR3 region: CASTRDRGFSNQPQHF. CDR3 sequence (DNA): TGTGCCAGTACGAGGGACAGGGGGTTTAGCAATCAGCCCCAGCATTTT.

This chain uses TRBV19 with TRBJ2-7; TRBD1 matches 9 bases. The germline CDR1 and CDR2 sequences are LNHDA and SQIVND (reference sequence). This CDR3 comprises 17 residues. V dropped 4 bases and J dropped 0; count of bases not matched to a gene: 10. The CDR3 is CASSTRGQGTLSYEQYF. The CDR3 DNA reads TGTGCCAGTAGTACCAGGGGACAGGGCACACTCTCCTACGAGCAGTACTTC.

This clone was found once. The gene calls are TRBV4-2 and TRBJ1-3; D not certain. The CDR3 runs 15 residues. V lost 4 bases, J lost 0 bases, and 10 bases lay in between. The V gene's germline CDR1 is LGHNA and CDR2 YNFKEQ. The CDR3 loop reads CASSPSPLSGNTIYF. In nucleotides, the CDR3 is TGTGCCAGCAGCCCTTCCCCTCTCTCTGGAAACACCATATATTTT.

The rearrangement joins TRBV2 to TRBJ1-1; no firm D call. Trimming pared 1 base from V and 0 bases from J, leaving 9 bases between. CDR3 length: 15 amino acids. CDR1 and CDR2 (germline): SNHLY, FYNNEI. In DNA, the CDR3 is TGTGCCAGCAGTGAAGTTCGGGAGGTGAACACTGAAGCTTTCTTT. Residues: CASSEVREVNTEAFF.

The V call is TRBV18, the J call TRBJ2-7; 9 bases align to TRBD1. From germline, CDR1 is KGHSH and CDR2 LQKENI. J lost 3 bases, V lost 0 bases, and 0 bases had no gene match. This CDR3 comprises 14 residues. DNA of the CDR3: TGTGCCAGCTCACCACCGGACAGGGGCTACGAGCAGTACTTC. It yields the protein CASSPPDRGYEQYF.

This clone has just one count. The chain recombines TRBV7-3 with TRBJ1-1; no clear D. The V gene's germline CDR1 is SGHTA and CDR2 FQGTGA. V was cut by 5 bases and J by 2 bases, with 9 bases left in between. The CDR3 has 13 amino acids. This chain's CDR3 is CASSTLRNTEAFF. The CDR3 DNA is TGTGCCAGCAGCACCCTCAGAAACACTGAAGCTTTCTTT.

V is TRBV5-1 and J is TRBJ2-7; 7 nucleotides agree with TRBD1. The CDR3 covers 13 residues. V was pared by 3 bases and J by 4 bases, with 4 bases of the junction left unmatched. The germline V gene encodes CDR1 SGHRS and CDR2 YFSETQ. This CDR3 is CASSSTGFYEQYF. CDR3 DNA sequence: TGCGCCAGCAGCTCGACAGGGTTTTACGAGCAGTACTTC.

This clone was counted once. The V call is TRBV9, the J call TRBJ2-5; weak D call: TRBD2 (6 bases). Germline V lookup: CDR1 SGDLS, CDR2 YYNGEE. The V and J ends lost 0 bases and 1 base respectively, with 10 bases between them. There are 15 residues in the CDR3. This CDR3 is CASSVGGLTQETQYF. The CDR3 DNA reads as TGTGCCAGCAGCGTAGGGGGACTGACCCAAGAGACCCAGTACTTC.

The gene calls are TRBV5-1 and TRBJ1-1; 8 positions agree with TRBD1. The CDR3 length is 15 residues. CDR1 and CDR2 from the germline V gene are SGHRS and YFSETQ. V was clipped by 0 bases and J by 5 bases; unmatched bases: 6. CDR3 DNA sequence: TGCGCCAGCAGCTTGGGGCAGGGGGCATGGACTGAAGCTTTCTTT. Protein product: CASSLGQGAWTEAFF.

This chain uses TRBV6-6 with TRBJ2-3; D gene uncertain. V lost 2 bases to trimming and J lost 1 base, with 7 bases between them. This CDR3 spans 14 amino acids. The germline CDR1 and CDR2 sequences are MNHNY and SVGAGI (reference sequence). CDR3 bases: TGTGCCAGCAGTTACCCGAGCGGCACAGATACGCAGTATTTT. Amino acid sequence: CASSYPSGTDTQYF.

J is TRBJ1-2 and V is TRBV4-3; D is unresolved. Per the germline V gene, CDR1 is LGHNA and CDR2 is YSLEER. The ends were cut back, 0 bases at V and 4 bases at J, with 15 bases in the middle. This CDR3 region has 16 residues. CDR3 DNA: TGCGCCAGCAGCCAAGATCGGGCCAGGAGGACCTATGGCTACACCTTC. This codes for CASSQDRARRTYGYTF.

The chain couples TRBV18 to TRBJ2-3; 10 nucleotides line up with TRBD2. The germline gives CDR1 KGHSH, CDR2 LQKENI. This CDR3 spans 17 amino acids. Losses at the gene ends were 2 bases for V and 0 bases for J; bases not matched to a gene: 5. Written as DNA, the CDR3 is TGTGCCAGCTCACCAAGGACTAGCGGCGGTAGCACAGATACGCAGTATTTT. Translating gives CASSPRTSGGSTDTQYF. Full variable domain (missing parts from reference TRBV18 and TRBJ2-3): NAGVMQNPRHLVRRRGQEARLRCSPMKGHSHVYWYRQLPEEGLKFMVYLQKENIIDESGMPKERFSAEFPKEGPSILRIQQVVRGDSAAYFCASSPRTSGGSTDTQYFGPGTRLTVL.

The V and J genes are TRBV5-1 and TRBJ2-2; 7 nucleotides agree with TRBD2. This CDR3 is built from 16 residues. Germline loops: CDR1 SGHRS, CDR2 YFSETQ. The V and J ends lost 4 bases and 0 bases, in that order; junction bases with no gene match: 6. The CDR3 sequence is CASSQWEGSNTGELFF. The CDR3 bases are TGCGCCAGCAGCCAGTGGGAGGGGTCGAACACCGGGGAGCTGTTTTTT. Together with reference TRBV5-1 and TRBJ2-2, the CDR3 gives the full variable domain: KAGVTQTPRYLIKTRGQQVTLSCSPISGHRSVSWYQQTPGQGLQFLFEYFSETQRNKGNFPGRFSGRQFSNSRSEMNVSTLELGDSALYLCASSQWEGSNTGELFFGEGSRLTVL.

CDR3 sequence (DNA): TGTGCCAGCAGCTTAGACACTGGAGACCAGCCCCAGCATTTT. This codes for CASSLDTGDQPQHF. The V call is TRBV7-9, the J call TRBJ1-5; D ambiguous. V shed 1 base and J shed 7 bases, with 11 bases lying between them. The germline CDR1 and CDR2 sequences are SEHNR and FQNEAQ (reference sequence). The CDR3 loop spans 14 amino acids.

The chain is built from TRBV7-2 and TRBJ2-3, with D tentatively TRBD2 (5 bases). Looked up from germline, CDR1 is SGHTA and CDR2 is FQGNSA. Trimming stripped 1 base from V and 5 bases from J, with 10 bases between. This CDR3 has 14 amino acids. CDR3 sequence reads: CASSLELVEDTQYF. The CDR3 DNA reads TGTGCCAGCAGCTTAGAACTAGTTGAAGATACGCAGTATTTT.

The V and J genes are TRBV4-3 and TRBJ1-2, with D possibly matching TRBD1 (6 bases). Germline values: CDR1 LGHNA, CDR2 YSLEER. V lost 0 bases and J lost 4, with 12 bases in between. The CDR3 has 15 residues. CDR3 bases: TGCGCCAGCAGCCAAGATAAGCACAGGGCCTATGGCTACACCTTC. This sequence encodes CASSQDKHRAYGYTF.

This sequence joins TRBV7-9 and TRBJ1-4; D is uncertain. The CDR3 loop spans 11 amino acids. Germline V gene data show CDR1 as SEHNR and CDR2 as FQNEAQ (reference sequence). The germline V and J ends were trimmed by 3 bases and 7 bases, with 3 bases remaining between them. As DNA, the CDR3 is TGTGCCAGCAGCTTCAGTGAAAAACTGTTTTTT. Amino acid sequence: CASSFSEKLFF.

This clone was recorded a few times. The V gene is TRBV6-5, the J gene TRBJ1-1; perhaps TRBD1 as D (5 bases). V was pared by 7 bases and J by 0 bases, with 9 bases between. Germline CDR1 and CDR2: MNHEY and SVGAGI. The CDR3 extends over 13 amino acids. CDR3 bases: TGTGCCAGCAACCGGGGGGTGAACACTGAAGCTTTCTTT. This encodes CASNRGVNTEAFF.